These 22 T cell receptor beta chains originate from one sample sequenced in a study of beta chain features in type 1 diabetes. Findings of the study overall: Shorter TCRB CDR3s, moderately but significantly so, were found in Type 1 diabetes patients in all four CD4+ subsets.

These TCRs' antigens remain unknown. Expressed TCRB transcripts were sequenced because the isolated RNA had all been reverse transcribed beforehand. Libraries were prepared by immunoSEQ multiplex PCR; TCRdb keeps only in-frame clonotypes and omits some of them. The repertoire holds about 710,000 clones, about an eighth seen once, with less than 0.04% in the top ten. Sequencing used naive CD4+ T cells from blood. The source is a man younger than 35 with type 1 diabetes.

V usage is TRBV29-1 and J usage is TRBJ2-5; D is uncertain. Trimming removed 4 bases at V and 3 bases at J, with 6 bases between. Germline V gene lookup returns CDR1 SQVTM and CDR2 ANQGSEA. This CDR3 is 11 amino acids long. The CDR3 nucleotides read TGCAGCGTTGTTCGTGAAGAGACCCAGTACTTC. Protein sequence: CSVVREETQYF. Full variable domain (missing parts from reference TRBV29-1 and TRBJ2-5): SAVISQKPSRDICQRGTSLTIQCQVDSQVTMMFWYRQQPGQSLTLIATANQGSEATYESGFVIDKFPISRPNLTFSTLTVSNMSPEDSSIYLCSVVREETQYFGPGTRLLVL.

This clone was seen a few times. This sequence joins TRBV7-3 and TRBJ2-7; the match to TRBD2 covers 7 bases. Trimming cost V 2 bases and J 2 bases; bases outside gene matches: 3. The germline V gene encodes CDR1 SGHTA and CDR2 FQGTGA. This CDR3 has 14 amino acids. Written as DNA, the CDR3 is TGTGCCAGCAGCTTACACGGGGGGACCTACGAGCAGTACTTC. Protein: CASSLHGGTYEQYF. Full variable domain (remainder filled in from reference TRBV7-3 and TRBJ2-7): GAGVSQTPSNKVTEKGKYVELRCDPISGHTALYWYRQSLGQGPEFLIYFQGTGAADDSGLPNDRFFAVRPEGSVSTLKIQRTERGDSAVYLCASSLHGGTYEQYFGPGTRLTVT.

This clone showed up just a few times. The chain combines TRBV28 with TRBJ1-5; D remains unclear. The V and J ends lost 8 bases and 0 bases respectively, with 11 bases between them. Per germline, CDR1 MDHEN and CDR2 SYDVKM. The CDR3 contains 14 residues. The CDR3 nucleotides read TGTGCCAGCCTCGAGCATAATAGCAATCAGCCCCAGCATTTT. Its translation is CASLEHNSNQPQHF.

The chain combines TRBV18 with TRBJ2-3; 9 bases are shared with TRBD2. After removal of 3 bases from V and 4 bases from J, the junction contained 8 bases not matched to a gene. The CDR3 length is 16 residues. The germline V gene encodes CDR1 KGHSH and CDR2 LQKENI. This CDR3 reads CASSPVAGVGPDTQYF. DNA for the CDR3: TGTGCCAGCTCACCCGTAGCGGGAGTAGGGCCAGATACGCAGTATTTT.

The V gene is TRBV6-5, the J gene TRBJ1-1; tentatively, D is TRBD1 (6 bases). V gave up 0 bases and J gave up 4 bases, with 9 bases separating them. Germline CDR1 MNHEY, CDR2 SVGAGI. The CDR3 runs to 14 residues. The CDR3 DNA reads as TGTGCCAGCAGTTACTCGAGAGGGGGCACTGAAGCTTTCTTT. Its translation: CASSYSRGGTEAFF.

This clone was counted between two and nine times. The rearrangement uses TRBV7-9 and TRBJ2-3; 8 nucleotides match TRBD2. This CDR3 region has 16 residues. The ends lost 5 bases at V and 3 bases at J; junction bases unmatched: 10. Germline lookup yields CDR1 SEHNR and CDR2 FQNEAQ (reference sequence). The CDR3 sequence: CASSPLAGQGTDTQYF. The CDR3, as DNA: TGTGCCAGCAGCCCTCTAGCGGGCCAGGGGACAGATACGCAGTATTTT.

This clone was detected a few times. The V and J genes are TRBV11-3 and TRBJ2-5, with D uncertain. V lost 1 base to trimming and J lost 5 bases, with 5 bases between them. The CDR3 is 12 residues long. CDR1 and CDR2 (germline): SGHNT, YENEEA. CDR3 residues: CASSLARETQYF. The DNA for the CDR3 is TGTGCCAGCAGCTTAGCTAGGGAGACCCAGTACTTC.

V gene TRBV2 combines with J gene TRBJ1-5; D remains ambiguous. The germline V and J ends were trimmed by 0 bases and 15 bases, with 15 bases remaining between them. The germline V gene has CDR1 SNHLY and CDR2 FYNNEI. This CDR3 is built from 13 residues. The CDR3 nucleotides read TGTGCCAGCAGTGAAGCTGATGGAGGGAGTCGGCATTTT. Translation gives CASSEADGGSRHF.

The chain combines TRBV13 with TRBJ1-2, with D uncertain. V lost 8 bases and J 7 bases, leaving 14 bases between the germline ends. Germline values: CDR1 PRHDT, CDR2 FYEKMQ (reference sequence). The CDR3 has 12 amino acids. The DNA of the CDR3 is TGTGCCAGCGGTCAATCCCCGCCTGGCTACACCTTC. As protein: CASGQSPPGYTF.

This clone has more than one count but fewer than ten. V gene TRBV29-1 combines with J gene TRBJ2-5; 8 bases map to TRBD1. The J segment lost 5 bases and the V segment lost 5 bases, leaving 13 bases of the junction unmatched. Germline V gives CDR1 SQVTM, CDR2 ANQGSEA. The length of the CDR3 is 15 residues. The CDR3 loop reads CSVPTGTGPPETQYF. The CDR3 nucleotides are TGCAGCGTTCCTACAGGGACAGGCCCCCCGGAGACCCAGTACTTC.

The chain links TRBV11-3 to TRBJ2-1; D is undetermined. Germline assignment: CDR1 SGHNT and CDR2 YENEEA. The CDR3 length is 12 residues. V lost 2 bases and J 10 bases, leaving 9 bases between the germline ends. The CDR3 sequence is CASSLFQLEQFF. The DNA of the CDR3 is TGTGCCAGCAGCTTATTTCAGTTGGAGCAGTTCTTC.

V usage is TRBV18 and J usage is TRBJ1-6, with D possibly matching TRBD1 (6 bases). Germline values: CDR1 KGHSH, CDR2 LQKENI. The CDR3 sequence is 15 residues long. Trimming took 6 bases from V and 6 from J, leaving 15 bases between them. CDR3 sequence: CASSPNTGFNSPLHF. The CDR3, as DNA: TGTGCCAGCTCGCCTAATACAGGGTTTAATTCACCCCTCCACTTT.

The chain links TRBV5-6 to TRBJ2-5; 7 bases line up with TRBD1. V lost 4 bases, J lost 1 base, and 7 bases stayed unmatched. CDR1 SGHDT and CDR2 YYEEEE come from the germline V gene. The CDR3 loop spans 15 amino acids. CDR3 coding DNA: TGTGCCAGCAGCATCCCGGGACAGAGCCAAGAGACCCAGTACTTC. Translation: CASSIPGQSQETQYF.

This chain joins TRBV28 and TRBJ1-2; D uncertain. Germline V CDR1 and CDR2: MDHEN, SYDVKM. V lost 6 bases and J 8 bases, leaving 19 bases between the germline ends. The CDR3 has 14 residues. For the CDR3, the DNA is TGTGCCAGCAGCCCTGGCGTCCTATTAAGCGGCTACACCTTC. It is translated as CASSPGVLLSGYTF.

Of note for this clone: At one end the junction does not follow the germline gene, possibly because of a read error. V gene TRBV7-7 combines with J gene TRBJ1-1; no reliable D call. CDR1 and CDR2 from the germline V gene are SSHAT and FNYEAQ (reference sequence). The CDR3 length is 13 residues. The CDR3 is CASSLALDTEAFF. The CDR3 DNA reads TGTGCTAGCAGCTTAGCCTTGGACACTGAAGCTTTCTTT.

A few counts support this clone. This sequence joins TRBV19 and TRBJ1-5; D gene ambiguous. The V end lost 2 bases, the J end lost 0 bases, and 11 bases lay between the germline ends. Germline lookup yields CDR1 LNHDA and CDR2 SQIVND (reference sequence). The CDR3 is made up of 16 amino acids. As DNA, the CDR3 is TGTGCCAGTAGTATAAGGGCAGGAATTAGCAATCAGCCCCAGCATTTT. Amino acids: CASSIRAGISNQPQHF.

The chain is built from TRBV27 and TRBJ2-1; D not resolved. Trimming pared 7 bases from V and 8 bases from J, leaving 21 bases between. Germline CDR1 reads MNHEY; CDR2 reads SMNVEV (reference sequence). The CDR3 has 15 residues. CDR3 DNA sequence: TGTGCCAGCACCTTAAGTGCCGGGTGGTTGGATGAGCAGTTCTTC. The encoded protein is CASTLSAGWLDEQFF.

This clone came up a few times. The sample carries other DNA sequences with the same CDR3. The CDR3: CAWSGRGSGANVLTF. In DNA form, the CDR3 reads TGTGCCTGGAGTGGTCGGGGCTCTGGGGCCAACGTCCTGACTTTC. The chain combines TRBV30 with TRBJ2-6, with D possibly being TRBD2 (5 bases). Trimming removed 1 base from V and 0 bases from J, with 7 bases in between. The CDR3 runs 15 residues. Germline V gene data show CDR1 as GTSNPN and CDR2 as SVGIG (reference sequence). Together with reference TRBV30 and TRBJ2-6, the CDR3 gives the full variable domain: SQTIHQWPATLVQPVGSPLSLECTVEGTSNPNLYWYRQAAGRGLQLLFYSVGIGQISSEVPQNLSASRPQDRQFILSSKKLLLSDSGFYLCAWSGRGSGANVLTFGAGSRLTVL.

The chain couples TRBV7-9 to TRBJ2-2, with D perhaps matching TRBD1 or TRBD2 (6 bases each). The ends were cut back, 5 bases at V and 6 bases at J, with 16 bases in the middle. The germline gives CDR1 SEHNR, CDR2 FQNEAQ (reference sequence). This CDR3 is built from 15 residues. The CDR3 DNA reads TGTGCCAGCAGCCGGAGGGGGGATGCCGCCGGGGAGCTGTTTTTT. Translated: CASSRRGDAAGELFF.

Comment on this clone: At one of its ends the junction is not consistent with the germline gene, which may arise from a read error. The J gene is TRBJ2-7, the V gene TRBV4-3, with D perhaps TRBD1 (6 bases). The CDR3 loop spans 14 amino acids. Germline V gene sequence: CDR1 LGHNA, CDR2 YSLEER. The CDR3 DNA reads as TGCGCCAGCAGCCAAGAACCGGGACAAGGGCCGCGAAACTTC. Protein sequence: CASSQEPGQGPRNF.

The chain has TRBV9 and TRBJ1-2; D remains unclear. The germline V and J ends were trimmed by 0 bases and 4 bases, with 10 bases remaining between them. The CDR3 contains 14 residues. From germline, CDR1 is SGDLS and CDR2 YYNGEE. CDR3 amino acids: CASSVDTTVYGYTF. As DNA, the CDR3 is TGTGCCAGCAGCGTAGACACTACTGTCTATGGCTACACCTTC. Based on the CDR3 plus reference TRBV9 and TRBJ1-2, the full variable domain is DSGVTQTPKHLITATGQRVTLRCSPRSGDLSVYWYQQSLDQGLQFLIQYYNGEERAKGNILERFSAQQFPDLHSELNLSSLELGDSALYFCASSVDTTVYGYTFGSGTRLTVV.

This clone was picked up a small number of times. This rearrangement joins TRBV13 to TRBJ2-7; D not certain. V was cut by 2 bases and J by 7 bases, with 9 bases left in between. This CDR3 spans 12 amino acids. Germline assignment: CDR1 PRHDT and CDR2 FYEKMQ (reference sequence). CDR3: CASSLLSWEQYF. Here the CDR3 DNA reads TGTGCCAGCAGCTTATTATCGTGGGAGCAGTACTTC.